These 17 T cell receptor beta chains share one sample of origin, sequenced in a study of identical twins. One entry per CDR3 protein, called by TCRdb with MiXCR from the 5' RACE reads. The data show 500,000 to 550,000 distinct CDR3 sequences, more than 20% seen once. The same sample was also used in a study of yellow fever vaccine responses in identical twins.

The sample was CD4+ T cells sorted from blood. These receptors came from a woman aged 18-29 years in good health.

This clonotype was observed a few times. The V and J genes are TRBV2 and TRBJ1-2; maybe TRBD1 (5 bases). Germline V lookup: CDR1 SNHLY, CDR2 FYNNEI. Trimming took 6 bases from V and 4 from J, leaving 15 bases between them. The CDR3 loop spans 14 amino acids. CDR3 nucleotide sequence: TGTGCCAGCAGCGTTACCCAGGGCAGCTATGGCTACACCTTC. Protein sequence: CASSVTQGSYGYTF.

The rearrangement uses TRBV12-3 or TRBV12-4 and TRBJ2-4; possibly TRBD1 for D (6 bases). V lost 5 bases and J lost 7, with 18 bases in between. There are 15 residues in the CDR3. The CDR3 sequence: CASSQQGTRWNIQYF. The DNA for the CDR3 is TGTGCCAGCAGTCAACAGGGTACGAGGTGGAACATTCAGTACTTC.

The chain links TRBV11-2 to TRBJ1-5; no firm D call. Trimming cost V 4 bases and J 7 bases, with 11 bases left between them. The germline gives CDR1 SGHAT, CDR2 FQNNGV. The CDR3 spans 13 residues. CDR3 residues: CASSSEPTQPQHF. The CDR3 nucleotides are TGTGCCAGCAGCTCCGAGCCGACACAGCCCCAGCATTTT.

The CDR3 loop is CASSVASGTYTDTQYF. CDR3 nucleotides: TGCGCCAGCAGCGTTGCTAGCGGAACTTACACAGATACGCAGTATTTT. This sequence joins TRBV5-1 and TRBJ2-3; TRBD2 agrees at 7 bases. V trimming: 4 bases; J trimming: 2 bases; junction bases outside the gene matches: 10. CDR3 length equals 16 residues. Germline V gene sequence: CDR1 SGHRS, CDR2 YFSETQ. Full variable domain (missing parts from reference TRBV5-1 and TRBJ2-3): KAGVTQTPRYLIKTRGQQVTLSCSPISGHRSVSWYQQTPGQGLQFLFEYFSETQRNKGNFPGRFSGRQFSNSRSEMNVSTLELGDSALYLCASSVASGTYTDTQYFGPGTRLTVL.

This chain connects TRBV18 to TRBJ2-1; no firm D call. CDR3 length: 15 residues. Germline V lookup: CDR1 KGHSH, CDR2 LQKENI. V lost 3 bases, J lost 0 bases, and 9 bases lay in between. CDR3 DNA: TGTGCCAGCTCACCGGCTTGGAGCTCCTACAATGAGCAGTTCTTC. Protein product: CASSPAWSSYNEQFF.

The chain uses TRBV7-6 and TRBJ1-3; D unresolved. The V gene's germline CDR1 is SGHVS and CDR2 FNYEAQ. The length of the CDR3 is 14 residues. V gave up 5 bases and J gave up 3 bases, with 11 bases separating them. The DNA for the CDR3 is TGTGCCAGCAGCCCCGGCCAGGATGGAAACACCATATATTTT. Amino acid sequence: CASSPGQDGNTIYF.

This clonotype was seen more than once but under ten times. V and J are TRBV7-8 and TRBJ2-1; D unclear. Per the germline V gene, CDR1 is SGHVS and CDR2 is FQNEAQ. V was shortened by 1 base and J by 7 bases, with 17 bases between the two germline ends. The CDR3 is 16 residues long. CDR3 sequence reads: CASSLGNAAPVNEQFF. DNA for the CDR3: TGTGCCAGCAGCTTAGGGAACGCGGCCCCCGTTAATGAGCAGTTCTTC.

This clonotype has ten or more counts. The chain employs TRBV5-1 and TRBJ1-1, with 7 nucleotides matching TRBD1. J was trimmed by 0 bases and V by 4 bases; bases with no gene match: 6. This CDR3 spans 15 amino acids. Germline CDR1 reads SGHRS; CDR2 reads YFSETQ. The DNA of the CDR3 is TGCGCCAGCAGCCAATACAGGGGTTTGAACACTGAAGCTTTCTTT. It translates to CASSQYRGLNTEAFF.

This clonotype has more than one count but fewer than ten. The chain is built from TRBV4-1 and TRBJ2-1; TRBD2 aligns across 7 bases. Germline CDR1 is MGHRA and CDR2 is YSYEKL. The CDR3 extends over 16 amino acids. Losses at the gene ends were 0 bases for V and 3 bases for J; bases not matched to a gene: 5. Here the CDR3 reads CASSQDRGTNYNEQFF. The CDR3, as DNA: TGCGCCAGCAGCCAAGATCGGGGGACTAACTACAATGAGCAGTTCTTC.

This clonotype has just a few counts. The V and J genes are TRBV29-1 and TRBJ2-1; 7 nucleotides match TRBD1. Trimming removed 6 bases from V and 0 bases from J; junction bases left unmatched: 8. This CDR3 has 15 amino acids. CDR1 is SQVTM, CDR2 ANQGSEA, per germline. The DNA for the CDR3 is TGCAGCGTGGGTAGGACAGGTAGCTCCTACAATGAGCAGTTCTTC. The encoded protein is CSVGRTGSSYNEQFF.

The gene calls are TRBV2 and TRBJ1-5, with 11 bases matching TRBD1. Germline V CDR1 and CDR2: SNHLY, FYNNEI. Losses at the gene ends were 6 bases for V and 4 bases for J; bases not matched to a gene: 5. The CDR3 has 15 amino acids. The CDR3 coding sequence is TGTGCCAGCAGCGTGGGACAGGGGGGGAATCAGCCCCAGCATTTT. Translating gives CASSVGQGGNQPQHF.

The chain couples TRBV12-3 or TRBV12-4 to TRBJ1-6; 8 bases agree with TRBD1. Unmatched junction bases numbered 14, after V lost 3 bases and J lost 10 bases. This CDR3 has 17 amino acids. The CDR3 sequence is CASSFLSPGGKGSPLHF. The CDR3 DNA follows: TGTGCCAGCAGTTTTCTCTCTCCAGGGGGCAAGGGCTCACCCCTCCACTTT.

This clonotype was detected only a few times. V gene TRBV6-1 combines with J gene TRBJ2-1; maybe TRBD2 (6 bases). The V end was cut by 8 bases, the J end by 0 bases, with 11 bases between. This CDR3 is 14 amino acids long. CDR1 and CDR2 (germline): MNHNS, SASEGT. This CDR3 is CASGGVGSYNEQFF. CDR3 nucleotide sequence: TGTGCCAGCGGCGGGGTAGGCTCCTACAATGAGCAGTTCTTC.

The DNA of the CDR3 is TGCAGTGCTAGTCGTTCCGGGACTAGCGGGAGAACGGATGAGCAGTTCTTC. Protein product: CSASRSGTSGRTDEQFF. The V and J genes are TRBV20-1 and TRBJ2-1; 14 positions agree with TRBD2. The CDR3 is 17 residues long. CDR1 DFQATT and CDR2 SNEGSKA come from the germline V gene (reference sequence). The V and J ends lost 3 bases and 8 bases, in that order; junction bases with no gene match: 12.

This clonotype has only a few counts. The V and J genes are TRBV6-1 and TRBJ2-2; 7 bases line up with TRBD2. The CDR3 is 16 amino acids. The germline V gene encodes CDR1 MNHNS and CDR2 SASEGT. After removal of 5 bases from V and 0 bases from J, the junction contained 6 bases not matched to a gene. CDR3 region: CASSTDGLANTGELFF. The DNA for the CDR3 is TGTGCCAGCAGTACGGACGGACTAGCGAACACCGGGGAGCTGTTTTTT.

The V call is TRBV5-1, the J call TRBJ2-3; tentative D call: TRBD2 (5 bases). CDR3 length: 15 residues. Germline V lookup: CDR1 SGHRS, CDR2 YFSETQ. With 4 bases removed from V and 3 bases from J, the gap between germline ends came to 15 bases. The CDR3 DNA sequence: TGCGCCAGCAGCATTAGCGTCTCGGGAACAGATACGCAGTATTTT. This sequence encodes CASSISVSGTDTQYF.

This clonotype was recorded at least ten times. The gene calls are TRBV5-1 and TRBJ1-6, with D hard to call. The germline CDR1 and CDR2 sequences are SGHRS and YFSETQ. The CDR3 covers 15 residues. V gave up 2 bases and J gave up 7 bases, with 13 bases separating them. Here the CDR3 reads CASSLDGAINSPLHF. The DNA for the CDR3 is TGCGCCAGCAGCTTAGATGGAGCCATCAATTCACCCCTCCACTTT.